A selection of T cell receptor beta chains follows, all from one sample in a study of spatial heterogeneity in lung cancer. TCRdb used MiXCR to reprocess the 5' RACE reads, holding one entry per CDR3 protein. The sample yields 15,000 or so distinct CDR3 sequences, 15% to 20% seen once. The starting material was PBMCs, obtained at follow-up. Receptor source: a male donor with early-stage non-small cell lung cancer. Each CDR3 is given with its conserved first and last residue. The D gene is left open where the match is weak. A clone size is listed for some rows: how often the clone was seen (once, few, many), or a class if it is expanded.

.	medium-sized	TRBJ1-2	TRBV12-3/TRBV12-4	CASSPRRDGYTF	TGTGCCAGCAGTCCGCGCCGGGATGGCTACACCTTC
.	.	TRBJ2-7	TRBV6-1	CASSWREEDVYEQYF	TGTGCCAGCAGTTGGAGGGAGGAGGACGTTTACGAGCAGTACTTC
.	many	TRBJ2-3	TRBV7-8	CASSLEPRGTQYF	TGTGCCAGCAGCTTAGAACCCCGGGGTACGCAGTATTTT
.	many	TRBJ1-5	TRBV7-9	CASSLLGSNQPQHF	TGTGCCAGCAGCTTATTGGGTAGCAATCAGCCCCAGCATTTT
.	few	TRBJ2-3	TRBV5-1	CASSAISSTDTQYF	TGCGCCAGCAGCGCCATCTCTAGCACAGATACGCAGTATTTT
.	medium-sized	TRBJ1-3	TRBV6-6	CASSVISQDYSGNTIYF	TGTGCCAGCAGTGTAATATCCCAGGACTACTCTGGAAACACCATATATTTT
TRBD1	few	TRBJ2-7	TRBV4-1	CASSQGDRDPDEQYF	TGCGCCAGCAGCCAAGGGGACAGGGATCCCGACGAGCAGTACTTC
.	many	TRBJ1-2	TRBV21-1	CARFFADYGYTF	TGTGCCCGTTTCTTTGCTGACTATGGCTACACCTTC
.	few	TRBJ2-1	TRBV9	CASSAEGNRPQFF	TGTGCCAGCAGCGCCGAGGGGAACAGACCGCAGTTCTTC
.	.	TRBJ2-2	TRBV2	CASSDRTGELFF	TGTGCCAGCAGTGACCGCACCGGGGAGCTGTTTTTT
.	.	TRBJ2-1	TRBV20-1	CSATGRAKTEDNEQFF	TGCAGTGCCACCGGACGGGCGAAAACGGAGGACAATGAGCAGTTCTTC
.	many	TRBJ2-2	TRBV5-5	CASSLAPGGELFF	TGTGCCAGCAGCTTGGCGCCAGGAGGGGAGCTGTTTTTT
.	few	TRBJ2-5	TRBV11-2	CASSFGLTQETQYF	TGTGCCAGCAGCTTTGGACTAACACAAGAGACCCAGTACTTC
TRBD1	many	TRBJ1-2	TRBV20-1	CSAPRTGAVGYTF	TGCAGTGCTCCTAGGACAGGGGCAGTCGGCTACACCTTC
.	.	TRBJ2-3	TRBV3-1	CASSTSDTFTDTQYF	TGTGCCAGCAGCACCTCCGACACCTTCACAGATACGCAGTATTTT
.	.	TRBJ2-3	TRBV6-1	CASSVRAGTDADTQYF	TGTGCCAGCAGCGTCCGGGCGGGGACGGACGCAGATACGCAGTATTTT
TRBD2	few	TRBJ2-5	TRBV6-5	CASTDGGTQETQYF	TGTGCCAGCACCGACGGGGGGACTCAAGAGACCCAGTACTTC
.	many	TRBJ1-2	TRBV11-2	CASSTRLSPNYGYTF	TGTGCCAGCAGCACCCGACTGAGTCCTAACTATGGCTACACCTTC
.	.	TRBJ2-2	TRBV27	CASSLRTNTGELFF	TGTGCCAGCAGTTTAAGGACGAACACCGGGGAGCTGTTTTTT
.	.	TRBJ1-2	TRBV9	CASSTDLDGYTF	TGTGCCAGCAGCACAGATCTGGATGGCTACACCTTC
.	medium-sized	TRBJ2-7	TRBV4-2	CASSQRDTSSYEQYF	TGTGCCAGCAGTCAGCGGGACACCTCCTCCTACGAGCAGTACTTC
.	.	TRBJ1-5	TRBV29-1	CSVEVDGNQPQHF	TGCAGCGTTGAAGTCGATGGCAATCAGCCCCAGCATTTT
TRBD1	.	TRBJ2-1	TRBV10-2	CASSDPGQPSGNEQFF	TGCGCCAGCAGTGACCCGGGACAGCCCTCGGGCAATGAGCAGTTCTTC
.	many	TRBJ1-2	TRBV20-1	CSARQGSNYGYTF	TGCAGTGCTAGACAGGGTTCTAACTATGGCTACACCTTC
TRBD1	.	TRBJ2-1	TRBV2	CASQGDRGWRYNEQFF	TGTGCCAGCCAAGGGGACAGGGGATGGAGATACAATGAGCAGTTCTTC
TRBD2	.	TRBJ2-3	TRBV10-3	CAISVSGPPSDTQYF	TGTGCCATCAGTGTTAGCGGGCCCCCCTCAGATACGCAGTATTTT
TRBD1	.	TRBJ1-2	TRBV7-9	CASGKGQGVYGYTF	TGTGCCAGCGGCAAGGGACAGGGGGTCTATGGCTACACCTTC